This TCR beta chain was captured by sequencing in a study of PD-1 blockade in classical Hodgkin lymphoma. Study background: Patients were given intravenous nivolumab, 3 mg/kg, every 2 weeks.

Time point: cycle 4 day 1 (C4D1), after five to seven weeks of nivolumab. Every patient was affected by relapse after autologous stem cell transplantation, while exposure to brentuximab vedotin was not uniform. This clone occurred once. The antigen is undetermined. The data were produced by immunoSEQ multiplex PCR, yet TCRdb's version contains in-frame clones alone and is incomplete. The sample has 20,000 to 25,000 clones; 60% to 80% are singletons. Study-wide results and limits: Unlike CD8+ TCR diversity, which did not rise significantly by C4D1, CD4+ TCR diversity did. Newly diagnosed patients reportedly had lower baseline TCR diversity than healthy donors. Some patients began nivolumab under 1 year after ASCT. These patients were excluded from later analyses.

The J segment lost 3 bases and the V segment lost 4 bases, leaving 3 bases of the junction unmatched. From germline, CDR1 is SEHNR and CDR2 FQNEAQ (reference sequence). The CDR3 length is 13 residues. Specimen: peripheral blood mononuclear cells (PBMCs), collected before the fourth cycle of nivolumab. The source of this sequence is a human donor with classical Hodgkin lymphoma. The chain employs TRBV7-9 and TRBJ2-7; 7 bases fit TRBD2. The DNA for the CDR3 is TGTGCCAGCAGCTCTAGCGGAAACTACGAGCAGTACTTC. This encodes CASSSSGNYEQYF.